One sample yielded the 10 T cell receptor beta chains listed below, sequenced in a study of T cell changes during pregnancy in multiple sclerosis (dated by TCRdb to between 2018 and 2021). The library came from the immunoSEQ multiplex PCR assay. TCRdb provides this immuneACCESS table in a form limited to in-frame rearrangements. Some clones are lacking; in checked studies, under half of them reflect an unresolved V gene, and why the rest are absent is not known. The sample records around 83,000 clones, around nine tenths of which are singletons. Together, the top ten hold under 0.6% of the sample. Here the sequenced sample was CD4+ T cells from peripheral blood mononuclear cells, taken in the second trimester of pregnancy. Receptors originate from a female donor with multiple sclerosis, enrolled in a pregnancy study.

The CDR3 coding sequence is TGTGCCAGCAGTTACAAACTCGCAGATACGCAGTATTTT. Amino acids: CASSYKLADTQYF. This chain links TRBV6-5 with TRBJ2-3; D call uncertain. This CDR3 comprises 13 residues. Germline assignment: CDR1 MNHEY and CDR2 SVGAGI. V dropped 2 bases and J dropped 4 bases, with 7 bases sitting between them.

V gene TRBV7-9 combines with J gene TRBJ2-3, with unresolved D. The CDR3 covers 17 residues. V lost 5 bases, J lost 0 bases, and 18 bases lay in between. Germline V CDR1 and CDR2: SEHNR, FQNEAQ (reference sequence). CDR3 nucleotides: TGTGCCAGCAGCCGTTGGTCGGCGCGGCTGAGCACAGATACGCAGTATTTT. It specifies CASSRWSARLSTDTQYF. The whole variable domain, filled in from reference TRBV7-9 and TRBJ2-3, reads DTGVSQNPRHKITKRGQNVTFRCDPISEHNRLYWYRQTLGQGPEFLTYFQNEAQLEKSRLLSDRFSAERPKGSFSTLEIQRTEQGDSAMYLCASSRWSARLSTDTQYFGPGTRLTVL.

In DNA form, the CDR3 reads TGTGCCAGCAGTTACCCCTCTTCGGGAGTGGGCACAGATACGCAGTATTTT. This encodes CASSYPSSGVGTDTQYF. The V gene is TRBV28, the J gene TRBJ2-3; perhaps TRBD2 as D (6 bases). Trimming stripped 4 bases from V and 1 base from J, with 18 bases between. Germline loops: CDR1 MDHEN, CDR2 SYDVKM. This CDR3 contains 17 residues.

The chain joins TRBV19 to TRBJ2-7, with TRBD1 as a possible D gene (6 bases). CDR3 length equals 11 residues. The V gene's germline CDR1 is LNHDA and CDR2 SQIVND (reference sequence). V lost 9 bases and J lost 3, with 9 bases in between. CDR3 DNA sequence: TGTGCCAGCGGACAGTTCTACGAGCAGTACTTC. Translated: CASGQFYEQYF.

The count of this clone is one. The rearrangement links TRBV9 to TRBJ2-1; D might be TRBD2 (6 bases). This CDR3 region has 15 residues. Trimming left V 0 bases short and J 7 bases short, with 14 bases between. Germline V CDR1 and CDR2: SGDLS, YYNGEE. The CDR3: CASSVEGGLTNEQFF. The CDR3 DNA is TGTGCCAGCAGCGTAGAGGGAGGACTGACAAATGAGCAGTTCTTC.

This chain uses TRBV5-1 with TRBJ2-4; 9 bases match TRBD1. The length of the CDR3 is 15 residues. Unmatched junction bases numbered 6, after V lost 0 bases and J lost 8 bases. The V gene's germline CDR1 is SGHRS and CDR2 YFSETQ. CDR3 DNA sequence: TGCGCCAGCAGCTTGGGGGGACAGGGTGTACACATTCAGTACTTC. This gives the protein CASSLGGQGVHIQYF.

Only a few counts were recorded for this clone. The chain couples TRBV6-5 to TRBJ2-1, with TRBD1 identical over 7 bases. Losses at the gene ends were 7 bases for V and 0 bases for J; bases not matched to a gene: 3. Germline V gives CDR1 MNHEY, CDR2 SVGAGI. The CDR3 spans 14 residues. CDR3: CASNSGGSYNEQFF. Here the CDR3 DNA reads TGTGCCAGCAACTCAGGGGGCTCCTACAATGAGCAGTTCTTC.

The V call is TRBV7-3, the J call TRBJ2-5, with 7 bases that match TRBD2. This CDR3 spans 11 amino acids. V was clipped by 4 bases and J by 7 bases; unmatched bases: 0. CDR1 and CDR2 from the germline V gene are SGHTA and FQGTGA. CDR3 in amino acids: CASSSGGTQYF. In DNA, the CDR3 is TGTGCCAGCAGCTCGGGGGGGACCCAGTACTTC.

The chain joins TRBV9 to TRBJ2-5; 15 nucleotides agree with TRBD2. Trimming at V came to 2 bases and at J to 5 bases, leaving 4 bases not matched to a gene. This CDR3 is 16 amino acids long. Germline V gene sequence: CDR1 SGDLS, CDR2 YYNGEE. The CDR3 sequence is CASSVWTSGGAETQYF. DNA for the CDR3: TGTGCCAGCAGCGTTTGGACTAGCGGGGGGGCTGAGACCCAGTACTTC.

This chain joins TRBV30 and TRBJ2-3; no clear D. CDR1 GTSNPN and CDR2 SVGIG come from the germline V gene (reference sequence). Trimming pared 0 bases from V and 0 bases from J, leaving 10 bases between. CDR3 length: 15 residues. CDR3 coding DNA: TGTGCCTGGAGTGTAGGTCAGGCCAGCACAGATACGCAGTATTTT. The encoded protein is CAWSVGQASTDTQYF.